The clone carrying this TCR beta chain was seen more than once but under ten times. This record belongs to a study of blood T cell repertoires in COVID-19. Turning to the study itself: T cells, B-cell-depleted T cells, or PBMCs supplied cDNA or gDNA.

The authors' processing: Amplified reference gene primers provided the basis for estimating nucleated cell counts. Sequencing used immunoSEQ multiplex PCR; TCRdb keeps in-frame clones, though not all of them. V and J calls and clone size are given by that table; D and trimming were obtained from the DNA. This table has about 15,000 clones, approximately 76% appearing once. The sequenced sample consisted of peripheral blood. The TCR was taken from a man in his 70s with active or convalescent COVID-19.

CDR3 region: CASSYYPDSPLHF. The CDR3 nucleotides read TGTGCCAGCAGTTACTACCCGGATTCACCCCTCCACTTT. The rearrangement links TRBV6-5 to TRBJ1-6; D is unclear. Trimming took off 1 base at V and 8 bases at J, with 6 bases between the two ends. CDR3 length equals 13 residues. Germline assignment: CDR1 MNHEY and CDR2 SVGAGI.